Below are 24 T cell receptor beta chains sequenced from a single sample in a study of beta chain features in type 1 diabetes. Expressed TCRB transcripts were sequenced because the isolated RNA had all been reverse transcribed beforehand. Measured with immunoSEQ multiplex PCR; TCRdb has only the in-frame clones, and not every one. The profile covers about 710,000 clones, with more than 13% appearing a single time and around 0.04% taken by the ten largest. These receptors are not linked to any known antigen. Whole-study results and caveats: Significant though moderate, a shortening of TCRB CDR3s appeared in all four CD4+ subsets of Type 1 diabetes patients.

Sequencing was carried out using naive CD4+ T cells from blood. These receptors came from a man aged 18 to 30 with type 1 diabetes.

The chain recombines TRBV6-5 with TRBJ1-1; D call uncertain. Germline V gene data show CDR1 as MNHEY and CDR2 as SVGAGI. This CDR3 spans 14 amino acids. Trimming removed 6 bases at V and 0 bases at J, with 11 bases between. CDR3 amino acids: CASSETSMNTEAFF. The CDR3 DNA reads TGTGCCAGCAGCGAGACATCCATGAACACTGAAGCTTTCTTT.

This clone was seen a few times. V gene TRBV7-2 combines with J gene TRBJ2-7; 13 bases fit TRBD2. V trimming: 4 bases; J trimming: 4 bases; junction bases outside the gene matches: 4. Germline V gene lookup returns CDR1 SGHTA and CDR2 FQGNSA. The CDR3 extends over 15 amino acids. CDR3 in DNA: TGTGCCAGCAGCTCCGGGACTAGCGGGGTGTACGAGCAGTACTTC. Translating gives CASSSGTSGVYEQYF. The full variable domain, completed using reference TRBV7-2 and TRBJ2-7, is GAGVSQSPSNKVTEKGKDVELRCDPISGHTALYWYRQSLGQGLEFLIYFQGNSAPDKSGLPSDRFSAERTGGSVSTLTIQRTQQEDSAVYLCASSSGTSGVYEQYFGPGTRLTVT.

This chain connects TRBV19 to TRBJ2-4; D might be TRBD2 (5 bases). V was shortened by 10 bases and J by 5 bases, with 18 bases between the two germline ends. This CDR3 comprises 14 residues. Germline CDR1 and CDR2: LNHDA and SQIVND (reference sequence). The CDR3 bases are TGTGCCACAATGGAGGATGGTGCTCAAAACATTCAGTACTTC. This translates into CATMEDGAQNIQYF.

This clone was seen a handful of times. This sequence joins TRBV7-9 and TRBJ1-1, with TRBD1 matching over 7 bases. The CDR3 totals 15 residues. In germline, CDR1 is SEHNR, CDR2 FQNEAQ (reference sequence). V shed 4 bases and J 1 base; nucleotides not matched to a gene: 6. The CDR3 nucleotides are TGTGCCAGCAGCTCCTTGGGGACAGAGAACACTGAAGCTTTCTTT. Translated: CASSSLGTENTEAFF.

This sequence joins TRBV25-1 and TRBJ1-1; the match to TRBD1 covers 9 bases. The CDR3 is 15 amino acids. Per the germline V gene, CDR1 is MGHDK and CDR2 is SYGVNS. J was trimmed by 3 bases and V by 2 bases; bases with no gene match: 4. The CDR3 sequence is CASSEPGQGDTEAFF. Here the CDR3 DNA reads TGTGCCAGCAGTGAACCGGGACAGGGAGACACTGAAGCTTTCTTT.

The table lists this clone with a few counts. At the DNA level, this CDR3 is encoded by other sequences in the same sample as well. This chain connects TRBV30 to TRBJ1-3; D remains ambiguous. Looked up from germline, CDR1 is GTSNPN and CDR2 is SVGIG (reference sequence). The CDR3 spans 13 residues. Trimming left V 0 bases short and J 0 bases short, with 3 bases between. Here the CDR3 DNA reads TGTGCCTGGAGTGTGTACTCTGGAAACACCATATATTTT. Its translation: CAWSVYSGNTIYF.

The chain combines TRBV9 with TRBJ2-1, with unresolved D. CDR3 size: 17 residues. The germline V gene has CDR1 SGDLS and CDR2 YYNGEE. The V and J ends lost 3 bases and 2 bases respectively, with 18 bases between them. The CDR3 reads CASSANLPGPTYNEQFF. Here the CDR3 DNA reads TGTGCCAGCAGCGCCAATCTGCCGGGCCCTACCTACAATGAGCAGTTCTTC. The entire variable domain, with the rest obtained from reference TRBV9 and TRBJ2-1, is as follows: DSGVTQTPKHLITATGQRVTLRCSPRSGDLSVYWYQQSLDQGLQFLIQYYNGEERAKGNILERFSAQQFPDLHSELNLSSLELGDSALYFCASSANLPGPTYNEQFFGPGTRLTVL.

This clone has just one count. This chain links TRBV2 with TRBJ2-2; no firm D call. The CDR3 covers 15 residues. V was trimmed by 1 base and J by 1 base, leaving 7 bases between them. Germline V lookup: CDR1 SNHLY, CDR2 FYNNEI. The CDR3 spells CASSEVWGNTGELFF. CDR3 DNA: TGTGCCAGCAGTGAAGTATGGGGGAACACCGGGGAGCTGTTTTTT.

Comments on this clone: Other DNA sequences from this sample encode an identical CDR3 as well. V is TRBV7-2 and J is TRBJ2-5; the D is unclear. CDR3 length equals 12 residues. Germline V gene lookup returns CDR1 SGHTA and CDR2 FQGNSA. The V end was cut by 0 bases, the J end by 5 bases, with 4 bases between. CDR3 sequence: CASSLARETQYF. The CDR3 DNA reads TGTGCCAGCAGCTTAGCTAGGGAGACCCAGTACTTC.

The genes are TRBV7-9 and TRBJ2-7; the D gene is possibly TRBD2 (5 bases). The CDR3 covers 16 residues. The V end was cut by 1 base, the J end by 5 bases, with 18 bases between. Germline CDR1 SEHNR, CDR2 FQNEAQ (reference sequence). The DNA for the CDR3 is TGTGCCAGCAGCTTAGTGGTATGGGGAGCTCCTAACGAGCAGTACTTC. It specifies CASSLVVWGAPNEQYF. Filled out from reference TRBV7-9 and TRBJ2-7, the complete variable domain reads DTGVSQNPRHKITKRGQNVTFRCDPISEHNRLYWYRQTLGQGPEFLTYFQNEAQLEKSRLLSDRFSAERPKGSFSTLEIQRTEQGDSAMYLCASSLVVWGAPNEQYFGPGTRLTVT.

In this sample, this clone turned up a few times. This chain joins TRBV5-1 and TRBJ2-5; 13 nucleotides align to TRBD2. The CDR3 totals 18 residues. V was pared by 0 bases and J by 0 bases, with 5 bases of the junction left unmatched. Germline assignment: CDR1 SGHRS and CDR2 YFSETQ. The CDR3 sequence: CASSLGLAGGGYQETQYF. The DNA for the CDR3 is TGCGCCAGCAGCTTGGGACTAGCGGGAGGAGGGTACCAAGAGACCCAGTACTTC.

This clone was seen a handful of times. Other DNA sequences in the same sample also yield this CDR3. The CDR3 DNA reads as TGTGCCAGCAGCGCGGACAGGCTTTACAATGAGCAGTTCTTC. Translating it yields CASSADRLYNEQFF. The V gene is TRBV2, the J gene TRBJ2-1; 7 bases are a match to TRBD1. Losses at the gene ends were 6 bases for V and 4 bases for J; bases not matched to a gene: 6. CDR1 and CDR2 from the germline V gene are SNHLY and FYNNEI. The CDR3 runs 14 residues.

This chain joins TRBV11-2 and TRBJ1-4, with a tentative D call TRBD1 (5 bases). The CDR3 loop spans 16 amino acids. V lost 5 bases and J 2 bases, leaving 15 bases between the germline ends. Germline V gene data show CDR1 as SGHAT and CDR2 as FQNNGV. The CDR3 bases are TGTGCCAGCAGCGGCCTATCGGGGGAGACTAATGAAAAACTGTTTTTT. Translation gives CASSGLSGETNEKLFF.

This clone occurred a few times. J is TRBJ2-2 and V is TRBV15; 9 nucleotides agree with TRBD1. Germline-derived CDR1 and CDR2 are LNHNV and YYDKDF (reference sequence). The CDR3 covers 16 residues. V was pared by 6 bases and J by 2 bases, with 7 bases of the junction left unmatched. This chain's CDR3 is CATRPQGQGNTGELFF. CDR3 nucleotides: TGTGCCACCAGACCGCAGGGACAGGGTAACACCGGGGAGCTGTTTTTT.

This clone came up a few times. The chain has TRBV19 and TRBJ1-2, with D possibly TRBD1 on 5 matching bases. V was trimmed by 3 bases and J by 2 bases, leaving 10 bases between them. Germline CDR1 and CDR2: LNHDA and SQIVND (reference sequence). This CDR3 comprises 14 residues. The CDR3 loop is CASSMSNRNYGYTF. For the CDR3, the DNA is TGTGCCAGTAGTATGTCGAACAGGAACTATGGCTACACCTTC.

This clone was recorded a few times. The chain uses TRBV10-3 and TRBJ1-4, with D possibly being TRBD1 (6 bases). Trimming stripped 8 bases from V and 4 bases from J, with 17 bases between. The CDR3 is 15 residues long. CDR1 and CDR2 (germline): ENHRY, SYGVKD. CDR3 DNA: TGTGCCATCGCCATGGGGGGGGCGAATAATGAAAAACTGTTTTTT. This codes for CAIAMGGANNEKLFF.

The chain carries TRBV27 and TRBJ1-4, with 7 bases fitting TRBD1. From germline, CDR1 is MNHEY and CDR2 SMNVEV (reference sequence). CDR3 length: 15 amino acids. J was trimmed by 5 bases and V by 6 bases; bases with no gene match: 9. The CDR3 sequence: CASSRQGKPNEKLFF. The CDR3 DNA sequence: TGTGCCAGCAGCCGACAGGGAAAACCCAATGAAAAACTGTTTTTT.

This chain links TRBV6-6 with TRBJ2-1, with D possibly being TRBD1 or TRBD2 (5 bases each). This CDR3 is 15 amino acids long. Trimming took 2 bases from V and 1 from J, leaving 9 bases between them. CDR1 is MNHNY, CDR2 SVGAGI, per germline (reference sequence). DNA for the CDR3: TGTGCCAGCAGTTACGAAGAGGGGTCCTACAATGAGCAGTTCTTC. This gives the protein CASSYEEGSYNEQFF.

This chain joins TRBV7-9 and TRBJ2-1, with 8 bases that match TRBD2. This CDR3 comprises 15 residues. J gave up 0 bases and V 5 bases, and 3 bases lay outside the gene matches. In germline, CDR1 is SEHNR, CDR2 FQNEAQ (reference sequence). The CDR3 loop reads CASSSGGYSYNEQFF. As DNA, the CDR3 is TGTGCCAGCAGCAGCGGGGGATACTCCTACAATGAGCAGTTCTTC. The variable domain in full, completed from reference TRBV7-9 and TRBJ2-1, reads DTGVSQNPRHKITKRGQNVTFRCDPISEHNRLYWYRQTLGQGPEFLTYFQNEAQLEKSRLLSDRFSAERPKGSFSTLEIQRTEQGDSAMYLCASSSGGYSYNEQFFGPGTRLTVL.

The table lists this clone with a few counts. CDR3 sequence (DNA): TGTGCCAGCCGACGGGGGGCCCTGGTTAGAGGCGAGCAGTACTTC. It specifies CASRRGALVRGEQYF. The V call is TRBV25-1, the J call TRBJ2-7; TRBD2 is a possible D gene (7 bases). The V end lost 8 bases, the J end lost 6 bases, and 23 bases lay between the germline ends. CDR3 length: 15 residues. In germline, CDR1 is MGHDK, CDR2 SYGVNS.

This CDR3 is CASSVDPALSGNTIYF. CDR3 DNA sequence: TGTGCCAGCAGCGTAGACCCAGCACTCTCTGGAAACACCATATATTTT. The chain couples TRBV9 to TRBJ1-3; D uncertain. This CDR3 has 16 amino acids. The germline gives CDR1 SGDLS, CDR2 YYNGEE. Trimming took 0 bases from V and 0 from J, leaving 10 bases between them.

This clone was picked up a small number of times. This rearrangement joins TRBV28 to TRBJ2-5; weak D call: TRBD2 (6 bases). The V end lost 5 bases, the J end lost 9 bases, and 13 bases lay between the germline ends. Germline CDR1 reads MDHEN; CDR2 reads SYDVKM. This CDR3 is 12 amino acids long. CDR3 DNA sequence: TGTGCCAGCAGTCGGGACTCCCTGGCCCAGTACTTC. Translating it yields CASSRDSLAQYF.

This clone has only a few counts. The chain recombines TRBV29-1 with TRBJ1-1, with 7 bases identical to TRBD1. The ends lost 5 bases at V and 1 base at J; junction bases unmatched: 7. From germline, CDR1 is SQVTM and CDR2 ANQGSEA. The CDR3 is 14 amino acids. The DNA of the CDR3 is TGCAGCGTTACAGGGGTTTTGGGGAACACTGAAGCTTTCTTT. This sequence encodes CSVTGVLGNTEAFF.

The chain joins TRBV15 to TRBJ2-2; 8 nucleotides line up with TRBD2. CDR1 and CDR2 from the germline V gene are LNHNV and YYDKDF (reference sequence). Trimming removed 0 bases from V and 3 bases from J; junction bases left unmatched: 9. There are 18 residues in the CDR3. CDR3 region: CATSRDRRTSGYTGELFF. The CDR3 coding sequence is TGTGCCACCAGCAGAGACCGTCGTACTAGCGGATACACCGGGGAGCTGTTTTTT.